This passage covers 12 T cell receptor beta chains from one sample sequenced in a study of blood T cells in healthy people across ages. Sample-barcoded 5' priming and a J-beta primer mix drove a second PCR of 7 to 11 cycles. TCRdb analysed the 5' RACE reads with MiXCR anew, one entry per CDR3 protein. Here the sample spans hundreds of thousands of distinct CDR3 sequences, around two fifths being singletons. The sequenced sample consisted of blood. These TCRs come from a man at least 80 years old in good health.

This chain uses TRBV7-9 with TRBJ1-5, with 8 nucleotides matching TRBD1. The CDR3 spans 14 residues. From germline, CDR1 is SEHNR and CDR2 FQNEAQ (reference sequence). J gave up 12 bases and V 4 bases, and 11 bases lay outside the gene matches. The CDR3: CASSSDRGLRLQHF. The CDR3 bases are TGTGCCAGCAGCTCCGACAGGGGACTCCGGCTCCAGCATTTT. The whole variable domain, filled in from reference TRBV7-9 and TRBJ1-5, reads DTGVSQNPRHKITKRGQNVTFRCDPISEHNRLYWYRQTLGQGPEFLTYFQNEAQLEKSRLLSDRFSAERPKGSFSTLEIQRTEQGDSAMYLCASSSDRGLRLQHFGDGTRLSIL.

This clonotype came up many times. The CDR3 nucleotides read TGCAGCGTTGAAGATAAGGGGGGCGTCGGGACCCAGTACTTC. Translated: CSVEDKGGVGTQYF. This rearrangement joins TRBV29-1 to TRBJ2-5; possibly TRBD1 or TRBD2 for D (6 bases each). Trimming left V 0 bases short and J 7 bases short, with 15 bases between. The CDR3 spans 14 residues. The germline gives CDR1 SQVTM, CDR2 ANQGSEA.

The rearrangement joins TRBV5-6 to TRBJ2-7, with D perhaps matching TRBD1 or TRBD2 (5 bases each). V was clipped by 4 bases and J by 0 bases, with 11 bases between them. Germline V CDR1 and CDR2: SGHDT, YYEEEE. The length of the CDR3 is 14 residues. The CDR3, as DNA: TGTGCCAGCAGCAACTCAGGGAGCTCCTACGAGCAGTACTTC. This encodes CASSNSGSSYEQYF. The variable domain in full, completed from reference TRBV5-6 and TRBJ2-7, reads DAGVTQSPTHLIKTRGQQVTLRCSPKSGHDTVSWYQQALGQGPQFIFQYYEEEERQRGNFPDRFSGHQFPNYSSELNVNALLLGDSALYLCASSNSGSSYEQYFGPGTRLTVT.

This clonotype came up a few times. The chain employs TRBV5-6 and TRBJ2-1; no firm D call. The germline V gene has CDR1 SGHDT and CDR2 YYEEEE. The CDR3 is 13 residues long. V was clipped by 4 bases and J by 4 bases, with 9 bases between them. CDR3 amino acids: CASSPPEYNEQFF. CDR3 nucleotides: TGTGCCAGCAGCCCGCCGGAGTACAATGAGCAGTTCTTC.

This chain uses TRBV7-9 with TRBJ2-7; TRBD1 matches at 8 bases. Germline trimming cut 4 bases from V and 1 base from J; bases unmatched to any gene: 6. The CDR3 consists of 15 residues. Per germline, CDR1 SEHNR and CDR2 FQNEAQ (reference sequence). The CDR3 sequence: CASSSPDRASYEQYF. The CDR3 DNA follows: TGTGCCAGCAGCTCCCCGGACAGGGCATCCTACGAGCAGTACTTC.

The chain has TRBV7-6 and TRBJ1-2; a weak D match, TRBD1 (5 bases). CDR1 SGHVS and CDR2 FNYEAQ come from the germline V gene. The V gene lost 4 bases and the J gene lost 2 bases, with 11 bases spanning the gap. This CDR3 has 14 residues. CDR3 residues: CASSSGRLNYGYTF. The CDR3 region has the DNA TGTGCCAGCAGCTCAGGGCGGTTAAACTATGGCTACACCTTC. Drawing the rest from reference TRBV7-6 and TRBJ1-2, the complete variable domain is GAGVSQSPRYKVTKRGQDVALRCDPISGHVSLYWYRQALGQGPEFLTYFNYEAQQDKSGLPNDRFSAERPEGSISTLTIQRTEQRDSAMYRCASSSGRLNYGYTFGSGTRLTVV.

The CDR3 loop is CASSPSREALNEQYF. CDR3 DNA sequence: TGTGCCAGCTCACCAAGTAGGGAGGCCCTCAACGAGCAGTACTTC. The chain is built from TRBV18 and TRBJ2-5; weak D call: TRBD2 (6 bases). The assigned J gene may be wrong: the sequence end matches TRBJ2-7 better. The CDR3 length is 15 residues. The germline gives CDR1 KGHSH, CDR2 LQKENI.

The rearrangement links TRBV6-1 to TRBJ2-7; 7 nucleotides agree with TRBD1. The CDR3 consists of 13 residues. Unmatched junction bases numbered 7, after V lost 8 bases and J lost 3 bases. The germline V gene has CDR1 MNHNS and CDR2 SASEGT. The CDR3 reads CASVRGQSYEQYF. The CDR3 nucleotides read TGTGCCAGCGTCAGGGGACAGAGCTACGAGCAGTACTTC.

This clonotype has a handful of counts. A single base separates this from a much larger clone, so it may be a read error. The chain employs TRBV29-1 and TRBJ2-5, with D maybe TRBD1 (5 bases). The CDR3 sequence is 11 residues long. Germline loops: CDR1 SQVTM, CDR2 ANQGSEA. The CDR3 spells CSGERGETQYF. The CDR3 region has the DNA TGCAGCGGTGAAAGGGGAGAGACCCAGTACTTC.

The sample holds many counts of this clonotype. The chain joins TRBV7-6 to TRBJ2-6; the D is unclear. CDR3 length: 15 amino acids. Germline lookup yields CDR1 SGHVS and CDR2 FNYEAQ. The germline V and J ends were trimmed by 1 base and 0 bases, with 4 bases remaining between them. The CDR3 protein is CASSLGVSGANVLTF. For the CDR3, the DNA is TGTGCCAGCAGCTTAGGAGTCTCTGGGGCCAACGTCCTGACTTTC.

This clonotype has ten or more counts. The V and J genes are TRBV7-6 and TRBJ1-5; D gene uncertain. This CDR3 contains 15 residues. The germline V and J ends were trimmed by 1 base and 7 bases, with 14 bases remaining between them. The germline V gene encodes CDR1 SGHVS and CDR2 FNYEAQ. The CDR3 is CASSLGPRAEQPQHF. DNA of the CDR3: TGTGCCAGCAGCTTAGGGCCTCGGGCGGAACAGCCCCAGCATTTT.

The V and J genes are TRBV5-1 and TRBJ2-1; no firm D call. There are 15 residues in the CDR3. Germline V gives CDR1 SGHRS, CDR2 YFSETQ. Between the trimmed V and J ends, which lost 5 bases and 8 bases, there was a span of 20 bases. The CDR3 loop reads CASSFSEPPRDEQFF. As DNA, the CDR3 is TGCGCCAGCAGTTTCTCGGAACCCCCTAGGGATGAGCAGTTCTTC.